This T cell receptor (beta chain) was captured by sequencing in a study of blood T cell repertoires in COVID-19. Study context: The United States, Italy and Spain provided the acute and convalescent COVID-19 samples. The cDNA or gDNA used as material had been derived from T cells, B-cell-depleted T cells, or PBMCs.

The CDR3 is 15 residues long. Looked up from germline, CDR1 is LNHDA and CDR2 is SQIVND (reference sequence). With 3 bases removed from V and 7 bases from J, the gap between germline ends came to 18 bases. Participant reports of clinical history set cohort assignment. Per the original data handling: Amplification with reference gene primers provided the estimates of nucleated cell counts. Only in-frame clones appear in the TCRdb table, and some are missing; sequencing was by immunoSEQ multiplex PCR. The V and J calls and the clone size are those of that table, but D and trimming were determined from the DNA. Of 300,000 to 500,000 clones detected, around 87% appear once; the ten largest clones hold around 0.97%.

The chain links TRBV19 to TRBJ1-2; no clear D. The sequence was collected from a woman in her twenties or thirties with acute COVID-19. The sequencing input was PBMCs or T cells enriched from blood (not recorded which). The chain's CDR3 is CASSMAGENRRGYTF. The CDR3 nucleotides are TGTGCCAGTAGTATGGCCGGAGAAAATCGTCGTGGCTACACCTTC.